This is a list of T cell receptor beta chains from one sample in a study of cytomegalovirus exposure and HLA in healthy donors. Clones were read by immunoSEQ multiplex PCR, and TCRdb kept only the in-frame ones, dropping some. The sample consists of around 130,000 clones, roughly 80% of them appearing once. Specimen: PBMCs. The receptors derive from a man in his fifties in good health and CMV-seronegative. Each CDR3 is given with its conserved first and last residue. Each record gives: D gene, V gene, CDR3 length, J gene, clone size, CDR3 DNA, CDR3 protein. The D gene is left open where the match is weak. Where a row states a size, it is once, few, many or the class of an expanded clone; other rows omit it.

d_call: TRBD1; v_call: TRBV28; cdr3_length: 16; j_call: TRBJ1-1; clone_size: NA; cdr3_nt: TGTGCCAGCAGTCCACAGGGGGCTCTGGTGAACACTGAAGCTTTCTTT; cdr3_aa: CASSPQGALVNTEAFF
d_call: TRBD1; v_call: TRBV7-2; cdr3_length: 13; j_call: TRBJ2-7; clone_size: NA; cdr3_nt: TGTGCCAGCAGCGGAACCACAGGGGGCGAGCAGTACTTC; cdr3_aa: CASSGTTGGEQYF
d_call: NA; v_call: TRBV4-2; cdr3_length: 15; j_call: TRBJ2-7; clone_size: NA; cdr3_nt: TGTGCCAGCAGCCAAGATCGTGGCAGGGTGGACGAGCAGTACTTC; cdr3_aa: CASSQDRGRVDEQYF
d_call: NA; v_call: TRBV11-2; cdr3_length: 15; j_call: TRBJ2-2; clone_size: NA; cdr3_nt: TGTGCCAGCAGCTTATCAGGGATCAGCACCGGGGAGCTGTTTTTT; cdr3_aa: CASSLSGISTGELFF
d_call: NA; v_call: TRBV30; cdr3_length: 12; j_call: TRBJ1-1; clone_size: few; cdr3_nt: TGTGCCTGGAGTGCGGGATTCACTGAAGCTTTCTTT; cdr3_aa: CAWSAGFTEAFF
d_call: TRBD1; v_call: TRBV5-1; cdr3_length: 15; j_call: TRBJ2-7; clone_size: NA; cdr3_nt: TGCGCCAGCAGCGCCCAGACAGGGGGGGCCTACGAGCAGTACTTC; cdr3_aa: CASSAQTGGAYEQYF
d_call: NA; v_call: TRBV18; cdr3_length: 14; j_call: TRBJ1-2; clone_size: NA; cdr3_nt: TGTGCCAGCTCACAAACGCAGGATAACTATGGCTACACCTTC; cdr3_aa: CASSQTQDNYGYTF
d_call: NA; v_call: TRBV11-2; cdr3_length: 12; j_call: TRBJ2-5; clone_size: NA; cdr3_nt: TGTGCCAGCACCCCCTCCGGAGAGACCCAGTACTTC; cdr3_aa: CASTPSGETQYF
d_call: TRBD2; v_call: TRBV4-1; cdr3_length: 15; j_call: TRBJ2-7; clone_size: NA; cdr3_nt: TGCGCCAGCAGCCAGGTAATCGCTAGCGGCTACGAGCAGTACTTC; cdr3_aa: CASSQVIASGYEQYF
d_call: TRBD2; v_call: TRBV19; cdr3_length: 11; j_call: TRBJ2-3; clone_size: NA; cdr3_nt: TGTGCCAGCAACAGCGGGAGGGCGCAGTATTTT; cdr3_aa: CASNSGRAQYF
d_call: NA; v_call: TRBV7-9; cdr3_length: 15; j_call: TRBJ2-7; clone_size: few; cdr3_nt: TGTGCCAGCAGCGCCCGGACAGCCCCTACCTACGAGCAGTACTTC; cdr3_aa: CASSARTAPTYEQYF
d_call: TRBD1; v_call: TRBV5-4; cdr3_length: 14; j_call: TRBJ1-2; clone_size: NA; cdr3_nt: TGTGCCAGCAGCCAACAGGGGGTCGCTGGTGGCTACACCTTC; cdr3_aa: CASSQQGVAGGYTF
d_call: NA; v_call: TRBV7-8; cdr3_length: 16; j_call: TRBJ2-1; clone_size: many; cdr3_nt: TGTGCCAGCAGCCACCCCGACGGGAGTTTAGCTGTGGGGCAGTTCTTC; cdr3_aa: CASSHPDGSLAVGQFF
d_call: TRBD2; v_call: TRBV4-1; cdr3_length: 15; j_call: TRBJ2-5; clone_size: NA; cdr3_nt: TGCGCCAGCAGCCAAGGAGTAGCGGGGGGCGAGACCCAGTACTTC; cdr3_aa: CASSQGVAGGETQYF
d_call: TRBD2; v_call: TRBV7-9; cdr3_length: 14; j_call: TRBJ2-3; clone_size: NA; cdr3_nt: TGTGCCAGCAGCCCCGGACGGGGGGTTAATACGCAGTATTTT; cdr3_aa: CASSPGRGVNTQYF
d_call: TRBD1; v_call: TRBV7-8; cdr3_length: 16; j_call: TRBJ1-3; clone_size: NA; cdr3_nt: TGTGCCAGCAGCTTAGCGTCCAGGGGGATTGAAAACACCATATATTTT; cdr3_aa: CASSLASRGIENTIYF
d_call: TRBD2; v_call: TRBV10-3; cdr3_length: 18; j_call: TRBJ2-3; clone_size: NA; cdr3_nt: TGTGCCATCAGTGAGTCGACGTTAGCGGGTCCTAGCACAGATACGCAGTATTTT; cdr3_aa: CAISESTLAGPSTDTQYF
d_call: NA; v_call: TRBV14; cdr3_length: 14; j_call: TRBJ2-5; clone_size: NA; cdr3_nt: TGTGCCAGCAGCCAAGATTTGGCAGGGTTTACCCAGTACTTC; cdr3_aa: CASSQDLAGFTQYF
d_call: NA; v_call: TRBV7-9; cdr3_length: 16; j_call: TRBJ1-3; clone_size: NA; cdr3_nt: TGTGCCAGCAGCTTAGCCGGAGGCGGGACTGGAAACACCATATATTTT; cdr3_aa: CASSLAGGGTGNTIYF
d_call: NA; v_call: TRBV28; cdr3_length: 13; j_call: TRBJ2-3; clone_size: NA; cdr3_nt: TGTGCCAGCAGTTCCCTGCAAACGGTTGCGCAGTATTTT; cdr3_aa: CASSSLQTVAQYF
d_call: NA; v_call: TRBV6-5; cdr3_length: 14; j_call: TRBJ1-1; clone_size: NA; cdr3_nt: TGTGCCAGCAGTTACGGGGCGGCGAACACTGAAGCTTTCTTT; cdr3_aa: CASSYGAANTEAFF